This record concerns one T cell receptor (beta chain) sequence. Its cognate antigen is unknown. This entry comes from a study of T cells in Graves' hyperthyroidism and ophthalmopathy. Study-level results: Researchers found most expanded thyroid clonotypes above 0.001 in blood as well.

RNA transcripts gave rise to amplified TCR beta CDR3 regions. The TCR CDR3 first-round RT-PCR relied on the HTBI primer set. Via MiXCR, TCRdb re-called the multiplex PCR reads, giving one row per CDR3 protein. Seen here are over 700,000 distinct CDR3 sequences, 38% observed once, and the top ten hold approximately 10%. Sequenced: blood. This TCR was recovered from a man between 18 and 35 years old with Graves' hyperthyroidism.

CDR3 protein: CASSEQGFGYTF. CDR3 in DNA: TGTGCCAGCAGTGAACAGGGATTTGGCTACACCTTC. V and J are TRBV6-5 and TRBJ1-2; possible D gene TRBD1, 6 bases. Germline values: CDR1 MNHEY, CDR2 SVGAGI. The CDR3 totals 12 residues. The V and J ends lost 5 bases and 7 bases respectively, with 11 bases between them.